The 25 T cell receptor beta chains below all came from one sample that was sequenced in a study of neurological immune-mediated disorders. TCRdb used MiXCR to reprocess the 5' RACE reads, holding one entry per CDR3 protein. Here the sample spans tens of thousands of distinct CDR3 sequences, 5.8% being singletons. Time point in this sample: longitudinal time-point 2. The sample comprised PBMCs. These receptors originate from a woman aged 60-75 years with multiple sclerosis.

This clonotype was counted at least ten times. The V and J genes are TRBV12-3 or TRBV12-4 and TRBJ2-7; TRBD2 agrees at 7 bases. V was pared by 2 bases and J by 2 bases, with 0 bases of the junction left unmatched. There are 13 residues in the CDR3. CDR3 sequence: CASSLRGAYEQYF. The CDR3 coding sequence is TGTGCCAGCAGTTTACGGGGGGCCTACGAGCAGTACTTC.

The sample holds many counts of this clonotype. The chain uses TRBV5-1 and TRBJ2-7; 7 nucleotides align to TRBD1. This CDR3 contains 16 residues. V lost 2 bases to trimming and J lost 6 bases; unmatched junction nucleotides: 14. Per germline, CDR1 SGHRS and CDR2 YFSETQ. This chain's CDR3 is CASSLPRTGWKAEQYF. The DNA of the CDR3 is TGCGCCAGCAGCTTACCAAGGACAGGTTGGAAGGCCGAGCAGTACTTC.

This clonotype was seen repeatedly, ten times or more. This chain uses TRBV10-3 with TRBJ2-3; tentatively, D is TRBD2 (5 bases). The CDR3 totals 13 residues. V was pared by 3 bases and J by 3 bases, with 7 bases between. The germline V gene has CDR1 ENHRY and CDR2 SYGVKD. CDR3 in DNA: TGTGCCATCAGTGATGAGGGAACAGATACGCAGTATTTT. Translated: CAISDEGTDTQYF.

This clonotype was seen ten or more times. The rearrangement uses TRBV5-1 and TRBJ2-7, with D hard to call. With 0 bases removed from V and 4 bases from J, the gap between germline ends came to 2 bases. In germline, CDR1 is SGHRS, CDR2 YFSETQ. The length of the CDR3 is 11 residues. The CDR3 DNA sequence: TGCGCCAGCAGCTTGGAGTACGAGCAGTACTTC. It specifies CASSLEYEQYF.

This clonotype has ten or more counts. J is TRBJ2-5 and V is TRBV5-8; TRBD2 is a possible D gene (7 bases). With 1 base removed from V and 2 bases from J, the gap between germline ends came to 18 bases. Germline lookup yields CDR1 SGHTS and CDR2 YDEGEE. The CDR3 covers 17 residues. The CDR3 loop reads CASSLTSARGGQETQYF. The CDR3 DNA follows: TGTGCCAGCAGCTTGACCTCGGCTAGGGGGGGTCAAGAGACCCAGTACTTC.

This clonotype is medium-sized in the sample. This sequence joins TRBV5-1 and TRBJ1-1; D is uncertain. The V gene's germline CDR1 is SGHRS and CDR2 YFSETQ. The CDR3 is 14 residues long. Trimming took 6 bases from V and 2 from J, leaving 14 bases between them. The DNA for the CDR3 is TGCGCCAGCACCCAGGTGTTGGGAAACACTGAAGCTTTCTTT. Translation gives CASTQVLGNTEAFF.

This clonotype has at least ten counts. The rearrangement joins TRBV5-1 to TRBJ2-7; tentatively, D is TRBD1 (7 bases). Germline CDR1 is SGHRS and CDR2 is YFSETQ. CDR3 length equals 13 residues. V was cut by 4 bases and J by 4 bases, with 12 bases left in between. The CDR3 region is CASSPGDRYEQYF. As DNA, the CDR3 is TGCGCCAGCAGCCCGGGGGACAGATACGAGCAGTACTTC.

This clonotype showed up many times. The gene calls are TRBV20-1 and TRBJ2-3; D is unclear. Trimming took off 1 base at V and 6 bases at J, with 23 bases between the two ends. Germline CDR1 and CDR2: DFQATT and SNEGSKA (reference sequence). This CDR3 has 17 amino acids. CDR3 nucleotide sequence: TGCAGTGCTAGAGGCCTTCGGACGGCCCGAGAGCGCGATACGCAGTATTTT. This sequence encodes CSARGLRTARERDTQYF.

This clonotype has a count of ten or more. This chain joins TRBV6-5 and TRBJ1-5; D might be TRBD1 (5 bases). This CDR3 contains 18 residues. Germline CDR1 is MNHEY and CDR2 is SVGAGI. V was trimmed by 0 bases and J by 0 bases, leaving 15 bases between them. This CDR3 reads CASSYSFETVSSNQPQHF. CDR3 nucleotides: TGTGCCAGCAGTTACTCCTTTGAGACAGTTTCTAGCAATCAGCCCCAGCATTTT.

Many counts were recorded for this clonotype. The chain combines TRBV3-1 with TRBJ1-1, with 8 bases fitting TRBD1. Germline lookup yields CDR1 LGHDT and CDR2 YNNKEL (reference sequence). This CDR3 is 15 amino acids long. Trimming removed 2 bases from V and 5 bases from J; junction bases left unmatched: 7. The CDR3 spells CASSQSQGAVTEAFF. The CDR3 DNA reads TGTGCCAGCAGCCAATCTCAGGGGGCGGTTACTGAAGCTTTCTTT.

The table lists this clonotype with many counts. V and J are TRBV6-5 and TRBJ1-2; 9 bases map to TRBD1. The J segment lost 2 bases and the V segment lost 0 bases, leaving 1 base of the junction unmatched. Per the germline V gene, CDR1 is MNHEY and CDR2 is SVGAGI. The CDR3 runs 15 residues. The CDR3 sequence: CASSYSGTGNYGYTF. As DNA, the CDR3 is TGTGCCAGCAGTTACTCGGGGACAGGGAACTATGGCTACACCTTC.

This clonotype has just a few counts. The rearrangement links TRBV10-1 to TRBJ2-7; D could derive from TRBD1 or TRBD2 (5 bases each). The CDR3 spans 16 residues. The germline V gene has CDR1 WNHNN and CDR2 SYGVQD (reference sequence). V was pared by 6 bases and J by 6 bases, with 24 bases between. The CDR3 DNA sequence: TGCGCCAGCAGCCCACCCGGGGCGGACCTCTCGGGCGAGCAGTACTTC. Translation gives CASSPPGADLSGEQYF.

This clonotype appeared many times. The chain combines TRBV7-9 with TRBJ2-1, with TRBD2 matching over 9 bases. Trimming cost V 2 bases and J 1 base; bases outside gene matches: 12. CDR1 and CDR2 from the germline V gene are SEHNR and FQNEAQ (reference sequence). The CDR3 sequence is 19 residues long. CDR3 amino acids: CASSLLTVLAGISYNEQFF. The CDR3 region has the DNA TGTGCCAGCAGCTTATTAACCGTGCTAGCGGGGATTTCCTACAATGAGCAGTTCTTC.

This clonotype showed up many times. This chain connects TRBV7-9 to TRBJ2-6, with no clear D. Per the germline V gene, CDR1 is SEHNR and CDR2 is FQNEAQ (reference sequence). The CDR3 length is 16 residues. Between the trimmed V and J ends, which lost 1 base and 0 bases, there was a span of 7 bases. The CDR3 DNA is TGTGCCAGCAGCTTAGGGGCTTTCTCTGGGGCCAACGTCCTGACTTTC. Amino acids: CASSLGAFSGANVLTF. Looking up the rest from reference TRBV7-9 and TRBJ2-6 gives the full variable domain: DTGVSQNPRHKITKRGQNVTFRCDPISEHNRLYWYRQTLGQGPEFLTYFQNEAQLEKSRLLSDRFSAERPKGSFSTLEIQRTEQGDSAMYLCASSLGAFSGANVLTFGAGSRLTVL.

This clonotype was seen at least ten times. CDR3 in amino acids: CASSLVTSGGANEQFF. The CDR3, as DNA: TGTGCCAGCAGCTTAGTAACCAGCGGGGGGGCAAATGAGCAGTTCTTC. The V gene is TRBV11-2, the J gene TRBJ2-1, with 10 bases lining up with TRBD2. The CDR3 runs 16 residues. V was clipped by 1 base and J by 7 bases; unmatched bases: 7. Germline-derived CDR1 and CDR2 are SGHAT and FQNNGV.

In its sample, this clonotype was seen many times. The chain joins TRBV27 to TRBJ1-5; unclear D gene. The V gene's germline CDR1 is MNHEY and CDR2 SMNVEV (reference sequence). The CDR3 totals 13 residues. V gave up 2 bases and J gave up 6 bases, with 8 bases separating them. DNA of the CDR3: TGTGCCAGCAGTTTAGGGTTTGGTCAGCCCCAGCATTTT. Its translation: CASSLGFGQPQHF.

There are many counts of this clonotype. V usage is TRBV27 and J usage is TRBJ1-2; TRBD1 matches 8 bases. The CDR3 length is 14 residues. CDR1 is MNHEY and CDR2 is SMNVEV in the germline V gene (reference sequence). J was trimmed by 2 bases and V by 6 bases; bases with no gene match: 5. CDR3 residues: CASRQGAGNYGYTF. The DNA of the CDR3 is TGTGCCAGCAGGCAGGGGGCCGGGAACTATGGCTACACCTTC.

J is TRBJ1-1 and V is TRBV7-2; D unclear. Per the germline V gene, CDR1 is SGHTA and CDR2 is FQGNSA. The V end was cut by 4 bases, the J end by 4 bases, with 10 bases between. The CDR3 is 13 residues long. The CDR3 loop reads CASSSMGFTEAFF. The CDR3 DNA is TGTGCCAGCAGCTCTATGGGTTTCACTGAAGCTTTCTTT.

This clonotype appeared many times. This chain uses TRBV5-1 with TRBJ1-4; D is undetermined. V was clipped by 2 bases and J by 7 bases, with 15 bases between them. The germline V gene encodes CDR1 SGHRS and CDR2 YFSETQ. This CDR3 comprises 15 residues. The DNA for the CDR3 is TGCGCCAGCAGCTTAGCTACAACCTCACCTGAAAAACTGTTTTTT. Its translation is CASSLATTSPEKLFF.

At least ten counts were recorded for this clonotype. This chain connects TRBV15 to TRBJ2-7, with 9 positions matching TRBD1. Germline loops: CDR1 LNHNV, CDR2 YYDKDF (reference sequence). There are 15 residues in the CDR3. The V segment lost 0 bases and the J segment 2 bases; nucleotides outside the gene matches: 2. The CDR3 sequence is CATSRERTGAYEQYF. The CDR3 coding sequence is TGTGCCACCAGCAGAGAAAGGACAGGGGCCTACGAGCAGTACTTC.

This clonotype was counted at least ten times. The chain has TRBV15 and TRBJ2-5; TRBD1 is a possible D gene (6 bases). This CDR3 region has 13 residues. The germline V gene has CDR1 LNHNV and CDR2 YYDKDF (reference sequence). V lost 7 bases, J lost 5 bases, and 14 bases lay in between. CDR3 in amino acids: CATNVGGFETQYF. The CDR3 DNA is TGTGCCACCAATGTTGGGGGCTTCGAGACCCAGTACTTC. Based on the CDR3 plus reference TRBV15 and TRBJ2-5, the full variable domain is DAMVIQNPRYQVTQFGKPVTLSCSQTLNHNVMYWYQQKSSQAPKLLFHYYDKDFNNEADTPDNFQSRRPNTSFCFLDIRSPGLGDTAMYLCATNVGGFETQYFGPGTRLLVL.

This clonotype was detected ten times or more. The rearrangement joins TRBV6-5 to TRBJ1-2, with 10 positions matching TRBD1. The CDR3 is 14 residues long. Unmatched junction bases numbered 7, after V lost 6 bases and J lost 6 bases. CDR1 and CDR2 from the germline V gene are MNHEY and SVGAGI. This CDR3 is CASSRDRGYNGYTF. CDR3 bases: TGTGCCAGCAGCCGGGACAGGGGCTATAATGGCTACACCTTC.

This clonotype was observed at least ten times. The chain combines TRBV5-1 with TRBJ2-7; TRBD1 aligns across 9 bases. The CDR3 runs to 14 residues. Germline CDR1 and CDR2: SGHRS and YFSETQ. Trimming took 2 bases from V and 2 from J; bases not matched to a gene: 2. This CDR3 reads CASSLDRGTYEQYF. The DNA of the CDR3 is TGCGCCAGCAGCTTAGACAGGGGGACCTACGAGCAGTACTTC.

This clonotype appeared many times. The CDR3 here is CASSSLQGITEAFF. DNA for the CDR3: TGTGCCAGCAGCTCCTTGCAGGGGATCACTGAAGCTTTCTTT. The V gene is TRBV5-6, the J gene TRBJ1-1; D is perhaps TRBD1 (6 bases). Germline-derived CDR1 and CDR2 are SGHDT and YYEEEE. The CDR3 is 14 residues long. The ends were cut back, 3 bases at V and 4 bases at J, with 13 bases in the middle.

This clonotype was seen many times. The chain uses TRBV12-3 or TRBV12-4 and TRBJ2-1, with D maybe TRBD2 (6 bases). V shed 2 bases and J shed 8 bases, with 10 bases lying between them. The CDR3 covers 13 residues. The CDR3 bases are TGTGCCAGCAGTTTACCCGGGAGCGATGAGCAGTTCTTC. Translation gives CASSLPGSDEQFF.